Listed below are T cell receptor beta chains from one sample, sequenced in a study of OX40 agonist ivuxolimab in advanced cancers. Measured with immunoSEQ multiplex PCR; TCRdb has only the in-frame clones, and not every one. The sample comprises approximately 28,000 clones, 70% to 90% of which are singletons, and roughly 21% rests with the top ten. The sequences come from CD4+ or CD8+ T cells sorted from blood, collected in a trial of the OX40 agonist ivuxolimab. The origin of the receptors is an adult with an advanced solid tumor such as melanoma, head and neck, liver or kidney cancer. Both conserved end residues are part of each CDR3. A D gene is named only where the DNA matches it firmly. Rows give clone size only sometimes, using once, few, many, or a class for an expanded clone.

v_call	clone_size	j_call	d_call	cdr3_nt	cdr3_aa
TRBV18	NA	TRBJ2-7	NA	TGTGCCAGCTCACCACCGACCGGTCCTAGCTCCTACGAGCAGTACTTC	CASSPPTGPSSYEQYF
TRBV4-1	NA	TRBJ1-5	NA	TGCGCCAGCAGCCAAGATTTTCAGGGCAATCAGCCCCAGCATTTT	CASSQDFQGNQPQHF
TRBV19	NA	TRBJ1-5	NA	TGTGCCAGTAGTATAGGACAGCGAGGGAGCAATCAGCCCCAGCATTTT	CASSIGQRGSNQPQHF
TRBV29-1	NA	TRBJ1-1	NA	TGCAGCGTTGTGGCAGGAAGGTTGAACACTGAAGCTTTCTTT	CSVVAGRLNTEAFF
TRBV7-2	NA	TRBJ2-5	NA	TGTGCCAGCAGCTTATGGGGGGAAGAGACCCAGTACTTC	CASSLWGEETQYF
TRBV27	NA	TRBJ2-3	NA	TGTGCCAGCAGTCCCCCGAGGGGTTCCCCAGATACGCAGTATTTT	CASSPPRGSPDTQYF
TRBV7-9	NA	TRBJ1-1	NA	TGTGCCAGCAGCTCAGCTGGGAACACTGAAGCTTTCTTT	CASSSAGNTEAFF
TRBV28	NA	TRBJ2-6	NA	TGTGCCAGCAGTCCGTTGGGGGGGCACAGACCCTCTTCTGGGGCCAACGTCCTGACTTTC	CASSPLGGHRPSSGANVLTF
TRBV5-1	NA	TRBJ2-1	TRBD2	TGCGCCAGCAGCTTGGCGCTAGCGGGGGCCAGCTCCTACAATGAGCAGTTCTTC	CASSLALAGASSYNEQFF
TRBV19	NA	TRBJ1-3	NA	TGTGCCAGTAGTATCGGTCCCAGGGAATTTGGAAACACCATATATTTT	CASSIGPREFGNTIYF
TRBV9	NA	TRBJ2-1	NA	TGTGCCAGCAGCGTAACCTCGGGTGAGCAGTTCTTC	CASSVTSGEQFF
TRBV11-2	once	TRBJ2-1	NA	TGTGCCAGCAGCTTACGATTCGGGTCGGTCAATGAGCAGTTCTTC	CASSLRFGSVNEQFF
TRBV11-3	NA	TRBJ2-2	NA	TGTGCCAGCAGCGCGAACCCGGTGACCGGGGAGCTGTTTTTT	CASSANPVTGELFF
TRBV7-3	NA	TRBJ1-1	TRBD1	TGTGCCAGCAGCTCAACCGGCGGACAGGGGACTGAAGCTTTCTTT	CASSSTGGQGTEAFF
TRBV5-1	NA	TRBJ1-1	TRBD1	TGCGCCAGCAGCTTGGGAGGGGGCGGGATGGATGAAGCTTTCTTT	CASSLGGGGMDEAFF
TRBV5-1	NA	TRBJ2-6	TRBD2	TGCGCCAGCAGCTTGTATAGCGGGGGGTCCTCTGGGGCCAACGTCCTGACTTTC	CASSLYSGGSSGANVLTF
TRBV5-5	NA	TRBJ2-1	TRBD2	TGTGCCAGCAGCTTGGGACTAGCTGCATACAATGAGCAGTTCTTC	CASSLGLAAYNEQFF
TRBV27	NA	TRBJ2-5	TRBD2	TGTGCCAGCAGTCTGCCTAGCGGGAGAGAGTACTTC	CASSLPSGREYF
TRBV7-9	once	TRBJ2-5	NA	TGTGCCAGCAGCTTAGCCCTCCAAGAGACCCAGTACTTC	CASSLALQETQYF
TRBV10-3	NA	TRBJ2-7	NA	TGTGCCATCAGTGAGAGGGGGGTCAACGAGCAGTACTTC	CAISERGVNEQYF
TRBV4-1	NA	TRBJ2-1	NA	TGCGCCAGCAGCCTAGGGCAGGGAGAGAGGGAGCAGTTCTTC	CASSLGQGEREQFF
TRBV4-2	NA	TRBJ2-7	TRBD2	TGTGCCAGCAGCCAAGAAGCTGGCGGGGGGACCTACGAGCAGTACTTC	CASSQEAGGGTYEQYF
TRBV7-9	NA	TRBJ2-2	TRBD1	TGTGCCAGCAACGGACAGGGGACCACCGGGGAGCTGTTTTTT	CASNGQGTTGELFF
TRBV2	NA	TRBJ2-7	NA	TGTGCCAGCAGTGAAGCTCCTGGCTCCTACGAGCAGTACTTC	CASSEAPGSYEQYF
TRBV6-6	NA	TRBJ1-5	NA	TGTGCCAGCAGTCTCACAGGGACCAATCAGCCCCAGCATTTT	CASSLTGTNQPQHF
TRBV7-9	once	TRBJ2-7	TRBD2	TGTGCCAGCAGCTTAAGGGCTAGCGGAGACGGGGGGTACGAGCAGTACTTC	CASSLRASGDGGYEQYF
TRBV7-9	few	TRBJ1-4	NA	TGTGCCAGCAGCTCGCGACTCCGACAGGAAGCAACTAATGAAAAACTGTTTTTT	CASSSRLRQEATNEKLFF
TRBV28	NA	TRBJ2-5	TRBD1	TGTGCCAGCAGTGTACCGCCCGACAGGGCCCAAGAGACCCAGTACTTC	CASSVPPDRAQETQYF
TRBV7-9	NA	TRBJ2-6	NA	TGTGCCAGCAGCTTAGTAGTGGTAGGGAACGTCCTGACTTTC	CASSLVVVGNVLTF
TRBV7-9	NA	TRBJ2-7	TRBD2	TGTGCCAGCAGCCCGGAAGCGGGGGGCCTATACGAGCAGTACTTC	CASSPEAGGLYEQYF
TRBV7-2	NA	TRBJ2-5	NA	TGTGCCAGCAGCTTAGAATGGCGAAGCCGCGAGACCCAGTACTTC	CASSLEWRSRETQYF
TRBV27	NA	TRBJ2-7	TRBD1	TGTGCCAGCAGTTTATATGACAGGGGCTACGAGCAGTACTTC	CASSLYDRGYEQYF
TRBV27	NA	TRBJ2-1	NA	TGTGCCAGCGGTCTCAATGAGCAGTTCTTC	CASGLNEQFF
TRBV15	NA	TRBJ2-1	TRBD2	TGTGCCACCAGCAGAGAACGACTAGCGGGTAACAATGAGCAGTTCTTC	CATSRERLAGNNEQFF
TRBV25-1	NA	TRBJ2-7	NA	TGTGCCAGCAGTGGAATCTACGAGCAGTACTTC	CASSGIYEQYF
TRBV29-1	NA	TRBJ1-2	NA	TGCAGCGTTGAAGAGGGCAGGGTTGGCTACACCTTC	CSVEEGRVGYTF
TRBV29-1	once	TRBJ2-2	TRBD1	TGCAGCGCCCGGGACAGGGGAGGGGAGCTGTTTTTT	CSARDRGGELFF
TRBV28	NA	TRBJ2-3	TRBD1	TGTGCCAGCACAGGGGGCCAAAGGGGTACGCAGTATTTT	CASTGGQRGTQYF
TRBV19	NA	TRBJ1-5	TRBD1	TGTGCCAGTAACTCTTTAGGAGGGACAGATAGCAATCAGCCCCAGCATTTT	CASNSLGGTDSNQPQHF
TRBV29-1	NA	TRBJ2-1	NA	TGCAGCGTTAGGGGGGGCTCCTACAATGAGCAGTTCTTC	CSVRGGSYNEQFF
TRBV6-1	NA	TRBJ2-7	TRBD2	TGTGCCAGTTCGACTAGCGCGATTTCACCCTACGAGCAGTACTTC	CASSTSAISPYEQYF
TRBV19	NA	TRBJ2-6	NA	TGTGCCAGTAGTATGGGTGGGGCCAACGTCCTGACTTTC	CASSMGGANVLTF
TRBV7-8	NA	TRBJ2-1	NA	TGTGCCAGCAGCTCCCGCGCGTGGAATGAGCAGTTCTTC	CASSSRAWNEQFF